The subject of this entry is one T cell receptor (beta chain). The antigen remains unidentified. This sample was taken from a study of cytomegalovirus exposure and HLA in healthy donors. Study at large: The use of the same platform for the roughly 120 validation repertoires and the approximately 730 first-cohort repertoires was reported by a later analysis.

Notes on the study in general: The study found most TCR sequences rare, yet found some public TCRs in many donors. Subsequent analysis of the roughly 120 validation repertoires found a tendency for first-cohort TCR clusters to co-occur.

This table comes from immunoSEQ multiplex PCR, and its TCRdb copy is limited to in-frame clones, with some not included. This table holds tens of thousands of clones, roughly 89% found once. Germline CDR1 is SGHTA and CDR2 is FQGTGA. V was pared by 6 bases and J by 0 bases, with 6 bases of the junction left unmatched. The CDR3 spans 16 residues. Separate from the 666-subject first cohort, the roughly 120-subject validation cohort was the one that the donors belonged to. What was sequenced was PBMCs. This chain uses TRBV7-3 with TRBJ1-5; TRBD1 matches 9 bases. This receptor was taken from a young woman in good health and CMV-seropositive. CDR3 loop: CASSSDRGYSNQPQHF. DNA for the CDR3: TGTGCCAGCAGTTCGGACAGGGGATATAGCAATCAGCCCCAGCATTTT.